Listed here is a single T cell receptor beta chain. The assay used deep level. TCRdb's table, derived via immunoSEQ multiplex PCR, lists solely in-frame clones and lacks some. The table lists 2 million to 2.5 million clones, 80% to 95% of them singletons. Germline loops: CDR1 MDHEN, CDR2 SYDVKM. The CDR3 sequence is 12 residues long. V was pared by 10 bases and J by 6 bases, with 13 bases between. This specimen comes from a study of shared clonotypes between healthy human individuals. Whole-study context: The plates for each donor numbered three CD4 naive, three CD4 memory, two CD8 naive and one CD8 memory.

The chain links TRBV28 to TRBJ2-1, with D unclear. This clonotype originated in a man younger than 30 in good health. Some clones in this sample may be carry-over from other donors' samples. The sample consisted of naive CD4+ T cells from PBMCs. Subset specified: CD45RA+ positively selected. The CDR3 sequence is CATRTPLNEQFF. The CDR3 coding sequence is TGTGCCACCCGGACCCCCCTCAATGAGCAGTTCTTC.